These 14 T cell receptor beta chains came from one sample sequenced in a study of T cell repertoires in cytomegalovirus infection. What these receptors recognize is not known. TCRdb fed the reads into MiXCR, producing one record per CDR3 protein. Of around 300,000 distinct CDR3 sequences listed, less than 25% are singletons. The source material was cultured PBMCs, sampled from culture after CMV antigen stimulation. The receptor source for this set is a human donor in good health (CMV status not recorded). Some clones in this sample may be carry-over from other donors' samples.

The rearrangement uses TRBV7-9 and TRBJ1-2; 8 bases are shared with TRBD1. With 5 bases clipped from V and 3 bases from J, the junction kept 8 bases outside the gene matches. Looked up from germline, CDR1 is SEHNR and CDR2 is FQNEAQ (reference sequence). This CDR3 contains 15 residues. CDR3 in DNA: TGTGCCAGCAGCCCAGTGACAGGGGCGGACTATGGCTACACCTTC. Amino acid sequence: CASSPVTGADYGYTF.

The rearrangement links TRBV5-8 to TRBJ1-1; the match to TRBD1 covers 7 bases. CDR1 and CDR2 from the germline V gene are SGHTS and YDEGEE. V lost 2 bases to trimming and J lost 4 bases; unmatched junction nucleotides: 5. The CDR3 is 14 residues long. CDR3: CASSLGQVVTEAFF. The CDR3 DNA follows: TGTGCCAGCAGCTTAGGACAGGTGGTCACTGAAGCTTTCTTT.

The chain carries TRBV19 and TRBJ2-2, with 12 bases aligning to TRBD2. This CDR3 contains 17 residues. The V and J ends lost 3 bases and 5 bases, in that order; junction bases with no gene match: 7. In germline, CDR1 is LNHDA, CDR2 SQIVND (reference sequence). CDR3 sequence: CASSIGTSGLGTGELFF. CDR3 DNA sequence: TGTGCCAGTAGTATCGGGACTAGCGGGCTGGGAACCGGGGAGCTGTTTTTT.

This clonotype was counted at least ten times. This rearrangement joins TRBV7-8 to TRBJ1-1; D remains unclear. The CDR3 spans 14 residues. The V end was cut by 2 bases, the J end by 0 bases, with 7 bases between. Germline assignment: CDR1 SGHVS and CDR2 FQNEAQ. The CDR3 spells CASSLSRLNTEAFF. In nucleotides, the CDR3 is TGTGCCAGCAGCTTATCCCGATTGAACACTGAAGCTTTCTTT.

In nucleotides, the CDR3 is TGCGCCAGCAGCCAAGATCTTGCTAGCGGGTCCTACGAGCAGTACTTC. Its translation is CASSQDLASGSYEQYF. V and J are TRBV4-3 and TRBJ2-7, with 8 bases identical to TRBD2. With 0 bases clipped from V and 1 base from J, the junction kept 5 bases outside the gene matches. This CDR3 is built from 16 residues. Germline V gene data show CDR1 as LGHNA and CDR2 as YSLEER.

The chain couples TRBV20-1 to TRBJ2-1, with 7 bases identical to TRBD2. V shed 3 bases, J shed 6 bases, and the junction held 8 bases outside the gene matches. CDR1 and CDR2 from the germline V gene are DFQATT and SNEGSKA (reference sequence). The CDR3 is 14 residues long. The chain's CDR3 is CSARKRDPSNEQFF. The CDR3 DNA reads as TGCAGTGCTAGGAAGCGGGACCCAAGCAATGAGCAGTTCTTC.

This chain links TRBV10-3 with TRBJ1-6; D is possibly TRBD1 (6 bases). The V end lost 4 bases, the J end lost 7 bases, and 14 bases lay between the germline ends. CDR1 and CDR2 (germline): ENHRY, SYGVKD. The CDR3 runs 15 residues. DNA for the CDR3: TGTGCCATCAGTGTTGGGGGGGCGCGGAATTCACCCCTCCACTTT. Translation: CAISVGGARNSPLHF.

V and J are TRBV19 and TRBJ2-3; D remains ambiguous. The germline V gene has CDR1 LNHDA and CDR2 SQIVND (reference sequence). The CDR3 runs 12 residues. Trimming cost V 3 bases and J 6 bases, with 7 bases left between them. The CDR3 bases are TGTGCCAGTAGTATTCCGAGGGATACGCAGTATTTT. Translation gives CASSIPRDTQYF.

The chain is built from TRBV12-3 or TRBV12-4 and TRBJ1-5, with D perhaps TRBD1 (6 bases). This CDR3 is built from 16 residues. V lost 2 bases to trimming and J lost 1 base, with 12 bases between them. For the CDR3, the DNA is TGTGCCAGCAGTTTAAAGGGGGAGGTAAGCAATCAGCCCCAGCATTTT. It specifies CASSLKGEVSNQPQHF.

V gene TRBV7-9 combines with J gene TRBJ2-7; D unclear. Per the germline V gene, CDR1 is SEHNR and CDR2 is FQNEAQ (reference sequence). The CDR3 extends over 12 amino acids. V was shortened by 10 bases and J by 2 bases, with 12 bases between the two germline ends. The chain's CDR3 is CATGKGTYEQYF. The CDR3 DNA follows: TGTGCCACCGGTAAAGGGACCTACGAGCAGTACTTC.

This chain joins TRBV4-1 and TRBJ2-3, with D perhaps TRBD2 (5 bases). CDR3 length: 17 amino acids. V lost 5 bases and J 13 bases, leaving 31 bases between the germline ends. Looked up from germline, CDR1 is MGHRA and CDR2 is YSYEKL. For the CDR3, the DNA is TGCGCCAGCAGCTTTGATCCGGGATCCGGGTCACCTCGACGAAAGTATTTT. Its translation is CASSFDPGSGSPRRKYF.

This clonotype turned up a few times. The rearrangement links TRBV4-1 to TRBJ2-7, with D unresolved. The V and J ends lost 4 bases and 2 bases respectively, with 9 bases between them. This CDR3 region has 13 residues. Per the germline V gene, CDR1 is MGHRA and CDR2 is YSYEKL. The CDR3 DNA sequence: TGCGCCAGCAGCCCCACAACTCCCTACGAGCAGTACTTC. Translation gives CASSPTTPYEQYF.

This chain joins TRBV7-9 and TRBJ2-7; D not resolved. Germline values: CDR1 SEHNR, CDR2 FQNEAQ (reference sequence). This CDR3 is 14 amino acids long. Trimming cost V 5 bases and J 2 bases, with 13 bases left between them. CDR3 in amino acids: CASSETDLTYEQYF. CDR3 coding DNA: TGTGCCAGCAGCGAGACTGATCTAACCTACGAGCAGTACTTC.

This clonotype showed up just a few times. The chain employs TRBV6-6 and TRBJ2-7; D unresolved. The CDR3 has 14 residues. Trimming left V 6 bases short and J 2 bases short, with 14 bases between. Germline-derived CDR1 and CDR2 are MNHNY and SVGAGI (reference sequence). CDR3 loop: CASSVLGETYEQYV. The CDR3 region has the DNA TGTGCCAGCAGCGTCCTTGGGGAAACCTACGAGCAGTACGTC.